The 27 T cell receptor beta chains given below trace back to one sample, sequenced in a study of shared clonotypes between healthy human individuals. Measured with immunoSEQ multiplex PCR; TCRdb has only the in-frame clones, and not every one. The table has approximately 470,000 clones, 81% seen once. Sequencing used PBMCs. Source of these receptors: a woman in her forties in good health. Some clones in this sample may be carry-over from other donors' samples.

The gene calls are TRBV5-1 and TRBJ2-7, with D perhaps matching TRBD1 (8 bases). Germline loops: CDR1 SGHRS, CDR2 YFSETQ. The CDR3 length is 15 residues. The V end lost 4 bases, the J end lost 2 bases, and 16 bases lay between the germline ends. Here the CDR3 DNA reads TGCGCCAGCAGCCCGGAACAGGGGGGGACCTACGAGCAGTACTTC. Protein sequence: CASSPEQGGTYEQYF.

At least ten counts were recorded for this clone. The sample contains more than one DNA sequence encoding this CDR3. The V call is TRBV10-1, the J call TRBJ2-3; 9 nucleotides agree with TRBD2. This CDR3 region has 16 residues. In germline, CDR1 is WNHNN, CDR2 SYGVQD (reference sequence). With 5 bases clipped from V and 4 bases from J, the junction kept 10 bases outside the gene matches. CDR3 region: CASSPWTSATADTQYF. Here the CDR3 DNA reads TGCGCCAGCAGTCCCTGGACTAGCGCCACTGCAGATACGCAGTATTTT.

This clone was counted once. A far larger clone is just one base off, so this is likely a read error. This sample also contains other DNA sequences that code for the same CDR3. The chain has TRBV25-1 and TRBJ1-1; TRBD1 is a possible D gene (6 bases). Germline V gives CDR1 MGHDK, CDR2 SYGVNS. Trimming left V 4 bases short and J 5 bases short, with 17 bases between. The CDR3 is made up of 15 amino acids. In DNA form, the CDR3 reads TGTGCCAGCAGTGTACACGGTGGACAGAATACTGAAGCTTTCTTT. Amino acids: CASSVHGGQNTEAFF.

Points on this clone: Only one base separates this from a far larger clonotype, so it likely reflects a read error. This chain connects TRBV19 to TRBJ2-7, with 8 nucleotides matching TRBD1. V was pared by 8 bases and J by 2 bases, with 11 bases of the junction left unmatched. The CDR3 loop spans 15 amino acids. Germline V lookup: CDR1 LNHDA, CDR2 SQIVND (reference sequence). In DNA, the CDR3 is TGTGCCAGTGACCAGGGGACAGGAGGACCCTACGAGCAGTACTTC. This codes for CASDQGTGGPYEQYF.

This chain uses TRBV5-1 with TRBJ2-2; possibly TRBD1 for D (5 bases). Trimming cost V 0 bases and J 7 bases, with 13 bases left between them. The germline V gene encodes CDR1 SGHRS and CDR2 YFSETQ. CDR3 length: 15 amino acids. The CDR3 here is CASSLARSGFGELFF. The CDR3 region has the DNA TGCGCCAGCAGCTTGGCCCGGTCAGGGTTCGGGGAGCTGTTTTTT.

This chain links TRBV4-3 with TRBJ2-3, with 14 positions matching TRBD2. The germline V gene has CDR1 LGHNA and CDR2 YSLEER. Trimming at V came to 4 bases and at J to 8 bases, leaving 8 bases not matched to a gene. The CDR3 totals 16 residues. The CDR3 here is CASSRRGTSGSGTQYF. CDR3 sequence (DNA): TGCGCCAGCAGCCGGAGGGGGACTAGCGGGAGTGGTACGCAGTATTTT.

The rearrangement links TRBV19 to TRBJ1-2; D remains unclear. The V and J ends lost 3 bases and 4 bases respectively, with 6 bases between them. CDR3 size: 12 residues. CDR1 and CDR2 from the germline V gene are LNHDA and SQIVND (reference sequence). CDR3 protein: CASSMGTYGYTF. The CDR3 nucleotides are TGTGCCAGTAGTATGGGCACCTATGGCTACACCTTC.

The CDR3 here is CASGGAGELFF. CDR3 sequence (DNA): TGTGCCAGTGGGGGGGCCGGGGAGCTGTTTTTT. The J gene is TRBJ2-2, the V gene TRBV19; TRBD2 matches at 7 bases. Germline assignment: CDR1 LNHDA and CDR2 SQIVND (reference sequence). V shed 8 bases, J shed 6 bases, and the junction held 0 bases outside the gene matches. The CDR3 runs to 11 residues.

The chain recombines TRBV4-3 with TRBJ1-4, with D hard to call. The CDR3 contains 16 residues. Trimming removed 0 bases at V and 5 bases at J, with 13 bases between. Germline lookup yields CDR1 LGHNA and CDR2 YSLEER. The CDR3 DNA sequence: TGCGCCAGCAGCCAAGAGGAAGCCAGATGGAATGAAAAACTGTTTTTT. This gives the protein CASSQEEARWNEKLFF.

This clone was counted between two and nine times. This chain joins TRBV4-3 and TRBJ2-1; the match to TRBD2 covers 7 bases. The CDR3 totals 16 residues. The ends lost 0 bases at V and 5 bases at J; junction bases unmatched: 7. CDR1 is LGHNA, CDR2 YSLEER, per germline. The DNA of the CDR3 is TGCGCCAGCAGCCAAGATTTCGCGGGAGTGGACAATGAGCAGTTCTTC. Translation gives CASSQDFAGVDNEQFF.

Comments on this clone: This likely came from a read error, as a far larger clone is one base away. The V gene is TRBV1, the J gene TRBJ2-4. TRBV1 is a pseudogene segment. This CDR3 has 14 residues. This chain's CDR3 is CTSSQGPPRTIRYF. CDR3 sequence (DNA): TGCACCAGCAGCCAAGGCCCCCCTCGGACCATTCGGTACTTC.

The rearrangement joins TRBV9 to TRBJ1-1; D gene uncertain. V dropped 4 bases and J dropped 2 bases, with 9 bases sitting between them. The germline CDR1 and CDR2 sequences are SGDLS and YYNGEE. The CDR3 covers 13 residues. CDR3 nucleotide sequence: TGTGCCAGCAGCCATTGGCTCAACACTGAAGCTTTCTTT. Its translation: CASSHWLNTEAFF.

This chain uses TRBV2 with TRBJ1-4; D is possibly TRBD1 (5 bases). Trimming took off 8 bases at V and 8 bases at J, with 21 bases between the two ends. CDR3 size: 15 residues. From germline, CDR1 is SNHLY and CDR2 FYNNEI. CDR3 DNA sequence: TGTGCCAGCTACCCCCGGGGCCTCACTACCGAAAAACTGTTTTTT. This gives the protein CASYPRGLTTEKLFF.

The chain carries TRBV10-1 and TRBJ2-1; TRBD1 aligns across 10 bases. The CDR3 sequence is 14 residues long. The J segment lost 8 bases and the V segment lost 4 bases, leaving 5 bases of the junction unmatched. CDR1 and CDR2 (germline): WNHNN, SYGVQD (reference sequence). CDR3 bases: TGCGCCAGCAGTGGGACAGGGGGTTTCGATGAGCAGTTCTTC. Protein: CASSGTGGFDEQFF.

The J gene is TRBJ2-6, the V gene TRBV27; TRBD1 matches at 10 bases. Germline V CDR1 and CDR2: MNHEY, SMNVEV (reference sequence). The CDR3 consists of 18 residues. V lost 4 bases and J lost 1; bases outside the gene matches: 7. CDR3 nucleotide sequence: TGTGCCAGCAGTTCCCGGCCGGGACAGGGGTCTGGGGCCAACGTCCTGACTTTC. This gives the protein CASSSRPGQGSGANVLTF.

The chain combines TRBV15 with TRBJ1-2, with D unresolved. Germline CDR1 reads LNHNV; CDR2 reads YYDKDF (reference sequence). V dropped 1 base and J dropped 8 bases, with 14 bases sitting between them. This CDR3 has 14 amino acids. CDR3 nucleotides: TGTGCCACCAGCAGAGTGCAGGATTTGGGGGGCTACACCTTC. This sequence encodes CATSRVQDLGGYTF.

The chain uses TRBV2 and TRBJ2-2; 9 nucleotides align to TRBD1. Trimming removed 6 bases from V and 6 bases from J; junction bases left unmatched: 11. Per germline, CDR1 SNHLY and CDR2 FYNNEI. The CDR3 is 16 amino acids. CDR3 region: CASSAPGTGQAGELFF. DNA of the CDR3: TGTGCCAGCAGCGCCCCCGGGACAGGGCAGGCCGGGGAGCTGTTTTTT. Drawing the rest from reference TRBV2 and TRBJ2-2, the complete variable domain is EPEVTQTPSHQVTQMGQEVILRCVPISNHLYFYWYRQILGQKVEFLVSFYNNEISEKSEIFDDQFSVERPDGSNFTLKIRSTKLEDSAMYFCASSAPGTGQAGELFFGEGSRLTVL.

The chain couples TRBV6-1 to TRBJ2-7; D uncertain. Germline assignment: CDR1 MNHNS and CDR2 SASEGT. The CDR3 consists of 11 residues. Trimming removed 5 bases at V and 9 bases at J, with 11 bases between. For the CDR3, the DNA is TGTGCCAGCAGTTACGCATACCTGCAGTACTTC. This gives the protein CASSYAYLQYF.

Comments on this clone: This likely stems from a read error, as it lies one base from a far larger clone. Different DNA sequences within this sample yield the same CDR3. The chain employs TRBV10-3 and TRBJ1-2, with 7 bases identical to TRBD1. Germline V gives CDR1 ENHRY, CDR2 SYGVKD. The CDR3 has 12 residues. The CDR3 spells CASSRQGRGYTF. CDR3 in DNA: TGTGCCTCGTCGAGACAGGGTCGGGGCTACACCTTT.

For this clone: Given a far larger clone just one base away, this is likely a sequencing read error. The sample has other DNA sequences that encode this CDR3 too. The chain joins TRBV6-5 to TRBJ2-7, with D perhaps TRBD1 (6 bases). Per germline, CDR1 MNHEY and CDR2 SVGAGI. CDR3 size: 14 residues. V lost 6 bases, J lost 7 bases, and 19 bases lay in between. The CDR3 coding sequence is TGTGCCAGCAGCAGGGGACCGACAGTCTATGAGCAGTACTTC. It is translated as CASSRGPTVYEQYF.

J is TRBJ2-2 and V is TRBV9, with D uncertain. Germline assignment: CDR1 SGDLS and CDR2 YYNGEE. The CDR3 totals 14 residues. The ends were cut back, 4 bases at V and 1 base at J, with 8 bases in the middle. CDR3: CASSPSGNTGELFF. For the CDR3, the DNA is TGTGCCAGCAGCCCCTCCGGGAACACCGGGGAGCTGTTTTTT. The full variable domain, with the rest looked up from reference TRBV9 and TRBJ2-2, is DSGVTQTPKHLITATGQRVTLRCSPRSGDLSVYWYQQSLDQGLQFLIQYYNGEERAKGNILERFSAQQFPDLHSELNLSSLELGDSALYFCASSPSGNTGELFFGEGSRLTVL.

The chain has TRBV5-1 and TRBJ2-1, with D perhaps TRBD2 (6 bases). The CDR3 spans 16 residues. Germline-derived CDR1 and CDR2 are SGHRS and YFSETQ. The V gene lost 2 bases and the J gene lost 1 base, with 13 bases spanning the gap. The CDR3 DNA follows: TGCGCCAGCAGCTTCGGGGGAGCGGTATCCTACAATGAGCAGTTCTTC. Translation: CASSFGGAVSYNEQFF.

The chain recombines TRBV7-8 with TRBJ2-5; TRBD1 matches 8 bases. J gave up 6 bases and V 4 bases, and 4 bases lay outside the gene matches. This CDR3 comprises 13 residues. Per the germline V gene, CDR1 is SGHVS and CDR2 is FQNEAQ. CDR3 nucleotides: TGTGCCAGCAGCTCTGGACAGGGACAGACCCAGTACTTC. Amino acid sequence: CASSSGQGQTQYF.

The V gene is TRBV10-3, the J gene TRBJ2-5; 13 bases are shared with TRBD2. CDR3 length: 17 residues. The V segment lost 4 bases and the J segment 1 base; nucleotides outside the gene matches: 6. CDR1 and CDR2 (germline): ENHRY, SYGVKD. For the CDR3, the DNA is TGTGCCATCAGTGCGACTAGCGGGAGGAAACTCCAAGAGACCCAGTACTTC. Its translation: CAISATSGRKLQETQYF.

The chain combines TRBV7-2 with TRBJ1-1; D not resolved. V was shortened by 1 base and J by 1 base, with 7 bases between the two germline ends. The CDR3 has 14 residues. Germline V lookup: CDR1 SGHTA, CDR2 FQGNSA. CDR3 sequence: CASSLGISNTEAFF. CDR3 sequence (DNA): TGTGCCAGCAGCTTAGGGATTTCGAACACTGAAGCTTTCTTT.

The chain employs TRBV30 and TRBJ1-2; a weak D match, TRBD1 (5 bases). This CDR3 has 15 amino acids. V lost 2 bases, J lost 7 bases, and 20 bases lay in between. The V gene's germline CDR1 is GTSNPN and CDR2 SVGIG (reference sequence). The DNA for the CDR3 is TGTGCCTGGAGTCGCGGGACGTCGGGCCCCCTTGGCTACACCTTC. It yields the protein CAWSRGTSGPLGYTF. The variable domain in full, with the rest retrieved from reference TRBV30 and TRBJ1-2, is SQTIHQWPATLVQPVGSPLSLECTVEGTSNPNLYWYRQAAGRGLQLLFYSVGIGQISSEVPQNLSASRPQDRQFILSSKKLLLSDSGFYLCAWSRGTSGPLGYTFGSGTRLTVV.

The chain is built from TRBV7-2 and TRBJ1-4, with TRBD1 identical over 7 bases. V lost 1 base and J lost 1; bases outside the gene matches: 3. This CDR3 comprises 16 residues. Germline V CDR1 and CDR2: SGHTA, FQGNSA. The CDR3, as DNA: TGTGCCAGCAGCTTAGACAGGACAGGAACTAATGAAAAACTGTTTTTT. It is translated as CASSLDRTGTNEKLFF.